This T cell receptor (beta chain) is from a study of blood T cell repertoires in COVID-19. Overall study context: COVID-19 samples from acute and convalescent phases originated in the United States, Italy and Spain.

Clones were sequenced by immunoSEQ multiplex PCR, and TCRdb holds only the in-frame ones, with some missing. The sample consists of 350,000 or so clones, under 95% of them appearing once. This CDR3 contains 14 residues. J lost 7 bases, V lost 4 bases, and 4 bases had no gene match. CDR1 is MNHEY, CDR2 SMNVEV, per germline (reference sequence). The clonotype comes from a woman aged 30 to 39 who had recovered from COVID-19. Sequenced input: PBMCs or T cells enriched from blood (not recorded which). This chain links TRBV27 with TRBJ1-4; 9 nucleotides agree with TRBD1. The CDR3, as DNA: TGTGCCAGCAGTTGGGGGACAGGGTCTGAAAAACTGTTTTTT. Protein sequence: CASSWGTGSEKLFF.